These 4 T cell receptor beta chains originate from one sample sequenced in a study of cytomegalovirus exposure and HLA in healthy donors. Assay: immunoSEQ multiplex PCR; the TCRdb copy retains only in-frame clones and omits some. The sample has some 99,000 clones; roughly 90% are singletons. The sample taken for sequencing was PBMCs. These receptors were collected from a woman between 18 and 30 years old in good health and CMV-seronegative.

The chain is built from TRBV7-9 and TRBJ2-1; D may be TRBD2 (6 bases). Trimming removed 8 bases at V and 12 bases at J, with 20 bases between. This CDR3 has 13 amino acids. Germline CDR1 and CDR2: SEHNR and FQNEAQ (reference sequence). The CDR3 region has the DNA TGTGCCAGCCGGTGGGACTCTTTAGAACGGCAGTTCTTC. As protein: CASRWDSLERQFF.

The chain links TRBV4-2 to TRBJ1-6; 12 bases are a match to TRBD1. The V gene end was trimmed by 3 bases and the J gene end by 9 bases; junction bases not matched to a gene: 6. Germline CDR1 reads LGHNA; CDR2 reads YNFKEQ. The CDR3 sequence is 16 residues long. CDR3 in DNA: TGTGCCAGCAGCCAGGATCCGGGACAGGGGGCTTCACCCCTCCACTTT. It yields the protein CASSQDPGQGASPLHF.

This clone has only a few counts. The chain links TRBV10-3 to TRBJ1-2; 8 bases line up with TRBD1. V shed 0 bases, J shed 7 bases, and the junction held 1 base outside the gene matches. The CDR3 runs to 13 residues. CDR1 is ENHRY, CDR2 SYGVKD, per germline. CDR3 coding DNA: TGTGCCATCAGTGAGTCGACAGGGGCTGGCTACACCTTC. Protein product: CAISESTGAGYTF.

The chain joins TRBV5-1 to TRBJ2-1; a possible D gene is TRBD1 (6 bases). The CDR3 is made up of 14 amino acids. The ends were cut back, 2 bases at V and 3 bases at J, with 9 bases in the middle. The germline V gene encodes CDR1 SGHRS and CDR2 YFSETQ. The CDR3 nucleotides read TGCGCCAGCAGCTTTCCGGACAGCTACAATGAGCAGTTCTTC. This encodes CASSFPDSYNEQFF.